One sample yielded the 22 T cell receptor beta chains listed below, sequenced in a study of tumor-infiltrating lymphocytes in primary liver carcinoma. Germline DNA was also extracted, while the blood RNA originated from unsorted whole blood. Starting material of 400 to 600 ng total RNA yielded TCR beta cDNA via a constant-region primer. Modified slightly, ARM-PCR produced TCR beta libraries over three nested multiplex PCR rounds. Amplification in the first two PCR rounds was performed using TRBV1-TRBV30 forward primers and a C-beta reverse primer for approximately 10 cycles each. TCRdb passed the multiplex PCR reads through MiXCR, listing each CDR3 protein once. The sample lists around 170,000 distinct CDR3 sequences, over 45% occurring once. Sample: peripheral blood. These TCRs come from a man aged 40-49 years with primary liver carcinoma and hepatitis B virus infection.

Of note for this clonotype: A much larger clone sits a single nucleotide away, making a read error possible. The chain couples TRBV11-2 to TRBJ2-1; 10 nucleotides agree with TRBD1. Germline CDR1 and CDR2: SGHAT and FQNNGV. The CDR3 spans 16 residues. The DNA for the CDR3 is TGTGCCAGCAGCGGCCTCCCGGGACAGGGGTTCCATGATCAGTTCTTC. It translates to CASSGLPGQGFHDQFF.

For the CDR3, the DNA is TGTGCCAGTGGACGGTCCCTAGCGGGAGGGATGGGAGAGACCCAGTACTTC. Translated, it gives CASGRSLAGGMGETQYF. The rearrangement links TRBV2 to TRBJ2-5; TRBD2 agrees at 12 bases. Germline V gene data show CDR1 as SNHLY and CDR2 as FYNNEI. The V gene end was trimmed by 9 bases and the J gene end by 4 bases; junction bases not matched to a gene: 15. CDR3 length: 17 residues.

As for this clonotype: The CDR3 ends on some other residue instead of the conserved phenylalanine or tryptophan, so this is likely a read error. This rearrangement joins TRBV11-2 to TRBJ2-7, with TRBD2 as a possible D gene (7 bases). CDR3 length equals 15 residues. In germline, CDR1 is SGHAT, CDR2 FQNNGV. This CDR3 is CTSSLGGAFKFEQYL. The CDR3 nucleotides are TGTACCAGCAGCCTAGGGGGGGCTTTTAAGTTCGAGCAGTACTTA.

Points on this clonotype: A read error may explain this, as a much larger clone is one base away. The genes are TRBV29-1 and TRBJ2-3; D uncertain. Germline CDR1 reads SQVTM; CDR2 reads ANQGSEA. The CDR3 is 15 residues long. The DNA for the CDR3 is TGCGGCGTTGAAGGGCCAACCCGAAGCACAGATACGCAGTATTTT. Translating it yields CGVEGPTRSTDTQYF.

V gene TRBV5-5 combines with J gene TRBJ2-7; D gene ambiguous. CDR1 is SGHKS and CDR2 is YYEKEE in the germline V gene (reference sequence). V lost 0 bases and J 3 bases, leaving 10 bases between the germline ends. The CDR3 is 14 amino acids. CDR3 region: CASSLEFPLYEQYF. The CDR3 nucleotides are TGTGCCAGCAGCTTGGAATTTCCACTCTACGAGCAGTACTTC.

A few counts support this clonotype. The CDR3 loop reads CASSYLQETQYF. The DNA for the CDR3 is TGTGCCAGCAGTTATCTCCAAGAGACCCAGTACTTC. J is TRBJ2-5 and V is TRBV6-6; D is ambiguous. The CDR3 runs to 12 residues. The germline V gene has CDR1 MNHNY and CDR2 SVGAGI (reference sequence). Trimming shortened V by 3 bases and J by 1 base, and 3 bases separated the two germline ends.

This clonotype was counted a single time. A read error may be the cause here, since a much bigger clone is one base away. The V gene is TRBV29-1, the J gene TRBJ1-2, with TRBD1 as a possible D gene (5 bases). Germline values: CDR1 SQVTM, CDR2 ANQGSEA. This CDR3 has 12 residues. CDR3 DNA: TGCAACGTCGGCTGGGGGTTGGGTGGCTACACCTTC. This codes for CNVGWGLGGYTF.

A remark on this clonotype: Mismatch with germline at one junction end may stem from a read error. This chain links TRBV7-9 with TRBJ2-7; D remains unclear. The CDR3 sequence is 15 residues long. The germline gives CDR1 SEHNR, CDR2 FQNEAQ (reference sequence). Written as DNA, the CDR3 is TGTGTCAGCAGCTTGCCGGACCTAAGCTCCTACGAGCAGTACTTC. Its translation: CVSSLPDLSSYEQYF.

This clonotype was seen only a few times. This may be a read error, as it is one base from a much larger clone. J is TRBJ2-5 and V is TRBV11-2; 7 nucleotides align to TRBD1. Per the germline V gene, CDR1 is SGHAT and CDR2 is FQNNGV. The CDR3 covers 14 residues. As DNA, the CDR3 is TGTGCCAACAGCGCCGACAGGGTTAGAGAGACCCAGTACTTC. This codes for CANSADRVRETQYF.

This clonotype was detected a few times. CDR3 in DNA: TGTGCCAGCAGCTCCTACGACTACGAGCAGTACTTC. Translation: CASSSYDYEQYF. The chain has TRBV11-2 and TRBJ2-7; no clear D. The germline V gene has CDR1 SGHAT and CDR2 FQNNGV. The CDR3 sequence is 12 residues long. V lost 4 bases, J lost 3 bases, and 7 bases lay in between.

In this sample, this clonotype turned up once. Mismatch with germline at one junction end may stem from a read error. In DNA form, the CDR3 reads TGCGCCAGCACCCAAGAGCCTAGTGGCACAGGTACGCAGTATTTT. Translated: CASTQEPSGTGTQYF. The V call is TRBV4-1, the J call TRBJ2-3, with D possibly matching TRBD1 (5 bases). Per the germline V gene, CDR1 is MGHRA and CDR2 is YSYEKL. The CDR3 is made up of 15 amino acids.

Of note for this clonotype: With a much larger clone just one base away, this may be a read error. CDR3 DNA sequence: TGTGTCAGCAGTTCCCTAGCGGGAGGGCCAGATACGCAGTATTTT. This sequence encodes CVSSSLAGGPDTQYF. The chain carries TRBV6-5 and TRBJ2-3, with TRBD2 matching over 12 bases. The CDR3 length is 15 residues. Germline loops: CDR1 MNHEY, CDR2 SVGAGI.

In the case of this clonotype: One end of the junction is discordant with germline, which a read error may explain. DNA of the CDR3: TGCAGAGTTGAGGATGCCGTGACATCCACCTACGAGCAGTACTTC. Its protein is CRVEDAVTSTYEQYF. The chain joins TRBV29-1 to TRBJ2-7; D call uncertain. CDR3 length: 15 amino acids. CDR1 SQVTM and CDR2 ANQGSEA come from the germline V gene.

V and J are TRBV6-1 and TRBJ2-1; D gene ambiguous. The CDR3 is 15 residues long. From germline, CDR1 is MNHNS and CDR2 SASEGT. V dropped 5 bases and J dropped 2 bases, with 13 bases sitting between them. The CDR3 sequence is CASSSGIDPYNEQFF. DNA of the CDR3: TGTGCCAGCAGTAGTGGGATAGACCCCTACAATGAGCAGTTCTTC.

The chain joins TRBV6-2 or TRBV6-3 to TRBJ2-5; D is ambiguous. The germline V gene encodes CDR1 MNHEY and CDR2 SVGEGT. Trimming pared 6 bases from V and 5 bases from J, leaving 10 bases between. This CDR3 region has 12 residues. DNA of the CDR3: TGTGCCAGCAGCCCTTCCGATGAGACCCAGTACTTC. It codes for CASSPSDETQYF.

This CDR3 reads CAWSVLYNEQFF. The CDR3 bases are TGTGCCTGGAGTGTACTTTACAATGAGCAGTTCTTC. This chain connects TRBV30 to TRBJ2-1; D gene ambiguous. CDR1 is GTSNPN and CDR2 is SVGIG in the germline V gene (reference sequence). V was shortened by 0 bases and J by 4 bases, with 4 bases between the two germline ends. The CDR3 is made up of 12 amino acids.

This clonotype was observed a handful of times. J is TRBJ2-3 and V is TRBV4-2; 10 bases are a match to TRBD2. The CDR3 covers 17 residues. The J segment lost 2 bases and the V segment lost 3 bases, leaving 8 bases of the junction unmatched. From germline, CDR1 is LGHNA and CDR2 YNFKEQ. CDR3 protein: CASSHKGAGGSTDTQYF. Here the CDR3 DNA reads TGTGCCAGCAGCCACAAAGGAGCGGGAGGGTCCACAGATACGCAGTATTTT.

The V call is TRBV5-5, the J call TRBJ2-3, with a possible D match to TRBD2 (5 bases). Per the germline V gene, CDR1 is SGHKS and CDR2 is YYEKEE (reference sequence). Trimming took 4 bases from V and 2 from J, leaving 8 bases between them. The CDR3 has 13 residues. The DNA for the CDR3 is TGTGCCAGCAGCCTTAGCGTCACAGATACGCAGTATTTT. This sequence encodes CASSLSVTDTQYF.

Turning to this clonotype: One junction end disagrees with the germline gene, perhaps due to a read error. V usage is TRBV6-5 and J usage is TRBJ2-2; 8 bases align to TRBD2. Germline-derived CDR1 and CDR2 are MNHEY and SVGAGI. This CDR3 region has 16 residues. This CDR3 reads CASGYTGGRSTGELFF. Written as DNA, the CDR3 is TGTGCCAGCGGTTACACGGGGGGGCGCTCAACCGGGGAGCTGTTTTTT.

A word on this clonotype: Being one base from a much bigger clone, this may be a read error. This chain links TRBV5-6 with TRBJ2-2; D not resolved. This CDR3 is built from 15 residues. Per germline, CDR1 SGHDT and CDR2 YYEEEE. CDR3 sequence: CANSLAPRVTGELFF. CDR3 sequence (DNA): TGTGCCAACAGCTTGGCACCCAGAGTCACCGGGGAGCTGTTTTTT.

As concerns this clonotype: The CDR3 end shows no conserved phenylalanine or tryptophan, and so a read error is likely. This chain uses TRBV4-1 with TRBJ1-6; D uncertain. Germline loops: CDR1 MGHRA, CDR2 YSYEKL. Trimming shortened V by 0 bases and J by 8 bases, and 14 bases separated the two germline ends. This CDR3 comprises 16 residues. CDR3 in amino acids: CASSQDTSWRDSPLHL. The CDR3 DNA is TGCGCCAGCAGCCAAGATACGTCTTGGAGGGATTCACCCCTCCACCTT.

Only a few counts were recorded for this clonotype. DNA of the CDR3: TGTGCTAGTGGTTTGAACCGGTACGAGCAGTACTTC. It yields the protein CASGLNRYEQYF. The gene calls are TRBV12-5 and TRBJ2-7; unclear D gene. The germline V and J ends were trimmed by 2 bases and 4 bases, with 6 bases remaining between them. This CDR3 has 12 amino acids. Germline V gene sequence: CDR1 LGHNT, CDR2 FRNRAP.